The rows below give T cell receptor beta chains drawn from one sample of a study of blood T cell repertoires in COVID-19. Measured with immunoSEQ multiplex PCR; TCRdb has only the in-frame clones, and not every one. This sample has some 280,000 clones, with around 89% found just once. Sequences were obtained from peripheral blood. Receptor source: a woman aged 55-69 years with acute or convalescent COVID-19. Both conserved end residues are part of each CDR3. A D gene is named only where the DNA matches it firmly. Rows give clone size only sometimes, using once, few, many, or a class for an expanded clone.

d_gene	abundance	j_gene	v_gene	CDR3nt	CDR3aa
.	.	TRBJ1-1	TRBV12-3/TRBV12-4	TGTGCCAGCAGTTTTAATCGGGGGACTGAAGCTTTCTTT	CASSFNRGTEAFF
.	once	TRBJ1-6	TRBV19	TGTGCCAGTACCAACGTGGGGACAATTTATAATTCACCCCTCCACTTT	CASTNVGTIYNSPLHF
.	.	TRBJ1-4	TRBV20-1	TGCAGTGCCCAAAAGAGCGAAAAACTGTTTTTT	CSAQKSEKLFF
TRBD1	.	TRBJ1-2	TRBV27	TGTGCCAGCAGTCCCCGGACAGGGGACGGCTACACCTTC	CASSPRTGDGYTF
.	.	TRBJ2-5	TRBV5-4	TGTGCCAGCAGCTTAGGACAGCAAGAGACCCAGTACTTC	CASSLGQQETQYF
.	.	TRBJ1-6	TRBV5-1	TGCGCCAGCAGCTCCGGTTCGGGACAACGTAGAGGTAATTCACCCCTCCACTTT	CASSSGSGQRRGNSPLHF
.	.	TRBJ2-5	TRBV5-4	TGTGCCAGCAGCCCCGGAGGGGCTGGAAAAGAGACCCAGTACTTC	CASSPGGAGKETQYF
.	.	TRBJ2-2	TRBV6-6	TGTGCCAGCAGTTCGGCCGGAGTCCTGTTTTTT	CASSSAGVLFF
.	.	TRBJ2-3	TRBV9	TGTGCCAGCAGCCTCCGGACTGCCCCCGATACGCAGTATTTT	CASSLRTAPDTQYF
.	.	TRBJ2-5	TRBV9	TGTGCCAGCAGCGTAGGCGGCGTACAAGAGACCCAGTACTTC	CASSVGGVQETQYF
.	.	TRBJ2-3	TRBV7-9	TGTGCCAGCAGCCGCGGGACCCGTGGTACAGATACGCAGTATTTT	CASSRGTRGTDTQYF
TRBD2	once	TRBJ2-1	TRBV24-1	TGTGCCACCAGTGACCTTAGCGGGGGATTCAATGAGCAGTTCTTC	CATSDLSGGFNEQFF
.	.	TRBJ1-5	TRBV19	TGTGCCAGTAGTATGGGGCCCGGTCAGCCCCAGCATTTT	CASSMGPGQPQHF
TRBD1	.	TRBJ2-3	TRBV7-3	TGTGCCAGCAGCTCAGGACAGGGAAGGAACACGCAGTATTTT	CASSSGQGRNTQYF
TRBD2	.	TRBJ2-7	TRBV28	TGTGCCGGATCTAGCGGGAACTACGAGCAGTACTTC	CAGSSGNYEQYF
.	.	TRBJ2-1	TRBV5-1	TGCGCCAGCAGCTTGGAATCGCGGACTAACCCGTACAATGAGCAGTTCTTC	CASSLESRTNPYNEQFF
TRBD2	.	TRBJ2-1	TRBV11-3	TGTGCCAGCAGCTTAGATTCTAGCGGGGGCGGGTACAATGAGCAGTTCTTC	CASSLDSSGGGYNEQFF
.	.	TRBJ1-3	TRBV7-6	TGTGCCAGCAGCTTCGGGGAAGTGAGATCTGGAAGCACCATATATTTT	CASSFGEVRSGSTIYF
.	.	TRBJ1-1	TRBV7-2	TGTGCCAGCAGCTCAGACAGGTGGAACACTGAAGCTTTCTTT	CASSSDRWNTEAFF
TRBD2	.	TRBJ2-7	TRBV4-3	TGCGCCAGCAGCCAAGGACTAGCGGGAGGATACGAGCAGTACTTC	CASSQGLAGGYEQYF
.	.	TRBJ1-4	TRBV28	TGTGCCACCGTAGAGGGTGCAACTAATGAAAAACTGTTTTTT	CATVEGATNEKLFF
TRBD1	.	TRBJ1-5	TRBV9	TGTGCCAGCAGCCTCGGACAGGGCGGCAATCAGCCCCAGCATTTT	CASSLGQGGNQPQHF
TRBD1	.	TRBJ2-4	TRBV28	TGTGCCAGCCATCCCTACCTGGGACAGGGTAACATTCAGTACTTC	CASHPYLGQGNIQYF
TRBD1	.	TRBJ2-7	TRBV7-2	TGTGCCAGCAGCGAACAGGGGGCCTCCTACGAGCAGTACTTC	CASSEQGASYEQYF
TRBD1	.	TRBJ1-1	TRBV5-6	TGTGCCAGCAGCTTGGAACAGGGGAGCACTGAAGCTTTCTTT	CASSLEQGSTEAFF
TRBD2	.	TRBJ2-2	TRBV28	TGTGCCAGCAGGGGACTAGCGGGGCTCCTGAACACCGGGGAGCTGTTTTTT	CASRGLAGLLNTGELFF
TRBD1	.	TRBJ1-2	TRBV6-5	TGTGCCAGCAGTTACTTGGACAGGAGGGGCTACACCTTC	CASSYLDRRGYTF
.	.	TRBJ1-3	TRBV5-6	TGTGCCAGCAGCTTGCTAGTTATCGAATCCCCAAGCTCTGGAAACACCATATATTTT	CASSLLVIESPSSGNTIYF
TRBD1	.	TRBJ1-3	TRBV2	TGTGCCAGCAGGAGGGACAGTGGAAACACCATATATTTT	CASRRDSGNTIYF
TRBD1	.	TRBJ1-3	TRBV7-9	TGTGCCAGCAGCCACGGACAGGCCAACTCTGGAAACACCATATATTTT	CASSHGQANSGNTIYF
TRBD1	once	TRBJ1-4	TRBV5-6	TGTGCCAGCAGCGCTCTCGGGACAGGGATTGAAAAACTGTTTTTT	CASSALGTGIEKLFF
TRBD2	.	TRBJ2-3	TRBV18	TGTGCCAGCTCACCCCCGGGACTAGCGGGTGCAGATACGCAGTATTTT	CASSPPGLAGADTQYF
.	.	TRBJ1-2	TRBV25-1	TGTGCCAGCAGTGAGGCGGGTTATGGCTACACCTTC	CASSEAGYGYTF
.	.	TRBJ2-3	TRBV9	TGTGCCAGCAGCGTAGCAGGGAGCACAGATACGCAGTATTTT	CASSVAGSTDTQYF
TRBD1	.	TRBJ1-1	TRBV7-2	TGTGCCAGCACCCGAGGACAGGGGGTCCGTCTCTTT	CASTRGQGVRLF
.	few	TRBJ1-2	TRBV7-3	TGTGCCAGCAGCTTAACGGGAGGGCCGGAGGGCTACACCTTC	CASSLTGGPEGYTF
TRBD1	few	TRBJ2-6	TRBV7-3	TGTGCCAGCAGCGTGCACCAGGGGGCTGGGGCCAACGTCCTGACTTTC	CASSVHQGAGANVLTF
TRBD1	.	TRBJ1-4	TRBV7-2	TGTGCCAGCAGCTTACCGGGACAGGGGAGTGAAAAACTGTTTTTT	CASSLPGQGSEKLFF
.	.	TRBJ1-6	TRBV14	TGTGCCAGCAGCCAAACCTTGCCAGGGGATTCACCCCTCCACTTT	CASSQTLPGDSPLHF
.	.	TRBJ2-7	TRBV12-3/TRBV12-4	TGTGCCAGCAGTCCGGGTCTCTACGAGCAGTACTTC	CASSPGLYEQYF
TRBD1	.	TRBJ2-4	TRBV27	TGTGCCAGCGACGGGACAGGGGGAACCAAAAACATTCAGTACTTC	CASDGTGGTKNIQYF
.	once	TRBJ2-1	TRBV3-1/TRBV3-2	TGTGCCAGCAGCCGCGCCTTACTAGGAGCCACCTACAATGAGCAGTTCTTC	CASSRALLGATYNEQFF
.	.	TRBJ1-4	TRBV7-2	TGTGCCAGCACCGCGGGAGCCGCGGGTGAAAAACTGTTTTTT	CASTAGAAGEKLFF
TRBD2	.	TRBJ2-1	TRBV4-1	TGCGCCAGCAGCCAAGATCCGTGGCGGGAGGACGCCTACAATGAGCAGTTCTTC	CASSQDPWREDAYNEQFF
TRBD1	.	TRBJ1-4	TRBV6-5	TGTGCCAGCAGAACCGGACAGGGGGTGGCTGAAAAACTGTTTTTT	CASRTGQGVAEKLFF
TRBD1	.	TRBJ1-2	TRBV7-2	TGTGCCAGCAGCCCCCTTAGGGGGCTTCGACTCAAGGGCTATGGCTACACCTTC	CASSPLRGLRLKGYGYTF
.	.	TRBJ2-7	TRBV27	TGTGCCAGCAGTTTATTTGTGGCGGGGGCCAGCTACGAGCAGTACTTC	CASSLFVAGASYEQYF
.	.	TRBJ1-3	TRBV5-1	TGCGCCAGCAGCTTGGATGGCAGTGCCAGGATGAACACCATATATTTT	CASSLDGSARMNTIYF
.	.	TRBJ1-1	TRBV7-8	TGTGCCAGCCGCCAGGGCCGACTATTGAACACTGAAGCTTTCTTT	CASRQGRLLNTEAFF
.	.	TRBJ2-1	TRBV27	TGTGCCAGCAGTTTATTTAACAGGGCGGGGGCCTACAATGAGCAGTTCTTC	CASSLFNRAGAYNEQFF
.	few	TRBJ1-4	TRBV28	TGTGCCAGCAGGGCGGGGGGTCGTAATGAAAAACTGTTTTTT	CASRAGGRNEKLFF
.	.	TRBJ1-2	TRBV6-4	TGTGCCAGCAGTGAGGGCCCCGGAGGCTATGGCTACACCTTC	CASSEGPGGYGYTF
.	.	TRBJ1-5	TRBV11-3	TGTGCCAGCAGCCTTGCTAGGGAGGGCAATCAGCCCCAGCATTTT	CASSLAREGNQPQHF
TRBD1	few	TRBJ1-1	TRBV7-3	TGTGCCAGCAGCACGGGGACAGGGGCTGAAGCTTTCTTT	CASSTGTGAEAFF
TRBD1	.	TRBJ1-4	TRBV30	TGTGCCTGGGGGACAGGCCTTAATGAAAAACTGTTTTTT	CAWGTGLNEKLFF
.	.	TRBJ2-1	TRBV29-1	TGCAGCGTTGGGACTAGCCCAGGGGGGCAGTTCTTC	CSVGTSPGGQFF
.	.	TRBJ1-2	TRBV5-5	TGTGCCAGCAGCTTGTCGGGAGGTCGAGGCTACACCTTC	CASSLSGGRGYTF